The 28 T cell receptor beta chains presented below share a single source sample, sequenced in a study of response to subunit inactivated influenza vaccine. TCRdb fed the RT-PCR reads into MiXCR, producing one record per CDR3 protein. The sample consists of approximately 480,000 distinct CDR3 sequences, roughly 11% of them appearing once. The sample consisted of PBMCs from blood, taken 45 days after vaccination. Receptors were obtained from a man in his fifties or sixties who received an inactivated influenza vaccine.

This clonotype was counted a few times. This chain links TRBV20-1 with TRBJ2-3; no reliable D call. Trimming removed 6 bases from V and 1 base from J, with 8 bases in between. Germline V gene lookup returns CDR1 DFQATT and CDR2 SNEGSKA (reference sequence). The CDR3 is made up of 12 amino acids. The CDR3 sequence: CSAGWGTDTQYF. The CDR3 coding sequence is TGCAGTGCGGGCTGGGGCACAGATACGCAGTATTTT.

This clonotype appeared a few times. The chain carries TRBV12-3 or TRBV12-4 and TRBJ1-1; 8 bases map to TRBD1. CDR3 length: 14 residues. V lost 6 bases and J lost 4; bases outside the gene matches: 7. CDR3 region: CASSSTGGVTEAFF. The CDR3 region has the DNA TGTGCCAGCAGCTCCACAGGGGGGGTCACTGAAGCTTTCTTT.

This clonotype was picked up a small number of times. The genes are TRBV9 and TRBJ2-1; possibly TRBD1 or TRBD2 for D (6 bases each). This CDR3 contains 17 residues. Germline V lookup: CDR1 SGDLS, CDR2 YYNGEE. Trimming cost V 4 bases and J 3 bases, with 20 bases left between them. This CDR3 is CASSIGGLAGGYNEQFF. The CDR3 nucleotides read TGTGCCAGCAGCATAGGGGGGTTGGCAGGAGGCTACAATGAGCAGTTCTTC.

As regards this clonotype: One end of the junction is discordant with germline, which a read error may explain. This sequence joins TRBV11-2 and TRBJ2-2, with 11 bases matching TRBD2. CDR1 SGHAT and CDR2 FQNNGV come from the germline V gene. The CDR3 covers 20 residues. The CDR3 bases are TGTGCCAGCAGCTTAGTAACTAGCGGGAGTGGTCGTTTGAACTCCGGGGAGCTGTTTTTT. Translating gives CASSLVTSGSGRLNSGELFF.

This clonotype was observed at least ten times. This chain connects TRBV5-6 to TRBJ2-5; 10 bases align to TRBD1. Trimming removed 1 base from V and 5 bases from J; junction bases left unmatched: 8. The CDR3 spans 16 residues. Germline V lookup: CDR1 SGHDT, CDR2 YYEEEE. The DNA of the CDR3 is TGTGCCAGCAGCTTGCTGCGGACAGGGGGGGGGGAGACCCAGTACTTC. This sequence encodes CASSLLRTGGGETQYF.

This clonotype has more than one count but fewer than ten. The chain joins TRBV10-1 to TRBJ2-3; D ambiguous. V lost 7 bases, J lost 0 bases, and 8 bases lay in between. This CDR3 is 13 amino acids long. Germline loops: CDR1 WNHNN, CDR2 SYGVQD (reference sequence). The chain's CDR3 is CASKDTSTDTQYF. CDR3 nucleotide sequence: TGCGCCAGCAAAGATACTAGCACAGATACGCAGTATTTT.

The J gene is TRBJ2-5, the V gene TRBV7-2, with D unresolved. The germline V gene encodes CDR1 SGHTA and CDR2 FQGNSA. CDR3 length: 14 amino acids. V was cut by 5 bases and J by 2 bases, with 12 bases left in between. The CDR3: CASSRDPHQETQYF. Here the CDR3 DNA reads TGTGCCAGCAGCCGCGACCCCCATCAAGAGACCCAGTACTTC.

This clonotype has more than one count but fewer than ten. The chain carries TRBV2 and TRBJ2-7; TRBD2 agrees at 10 bases. The V segment lost 10 bases and the J segment 3 bases; nucleotides outside the gene matches: 3. This CDR3 spans 12 amino acids. Germline lookup yields CDR1 SNHLY and CDR2 FYNNEI. This CDR3 is CAIRTSGYEQYF. Written as DNA, the CDR3 is TGTGCCATAAGGACTAGCGGCTACGAGCAGTACTTC.

In its sample, this clonotype was seen many times. This chain links TRBV20-1 with TRBJ1-2, with a weak D call TRBD1 (6 bases). The CDR3 runs 14 residues. The V end lost 6 bases, the J end lost 4 bases, and 18 bases lay between the germline ends. CDR1 and CDR2 (germline): DFQATT, SNEGSKA (reference sequence). CDR3 sequence (DNA): TGCAGTGCCGGTGATGGGGGGCTTGGCTATGGCTACACCTTC. Translating it yields CSAGDGGLGYGYTF.

J is TRBJ2-7 and V is TRBV6-2 or TRBV6-3, with 12 bases aligning to TRBD2. The CDR3 contains 14 residues. Germline V gene lookup returns CDR1 MNHEY and CDR2 SVGEGT. V lost 6 bases and J lost 4; bases outside the gene matches: 4. This CDR3 reads CASSRLAGEYEQYF. CDR3 coding DNA: TGTGCCAGCAGCCGACTAGCGGGGGAGTACGAGCAGTACTTC.

V and J are TRBV6-2 or TRBV6-3 and TRBJ2-1; 7 bases fit TRBD1. With V trimmed by 5 bases and J by 6 bases, 10 bases remained unmatched. CDR1 MNHEY and CDR2 SVGEGT come from the germline V gene. The CDR3 totals 15 residues. The CDR3 sequence: CASSPRDRTRNEQFF. Written as DNA, the CDR3 is TGTGCCAGCAGTCCCCGGGACAGAACCCGCAATGAGCAGTTCTTC.

This clonotype was counted at least ten times. The chain joins TRBV7-6 to TRBJ2-5; D uncertain. Germline-derived CDR1 and CDR2 are SGHVS and FNYEAQ. This CDR3 region has 15 residues. The V and J ends lost 3 bases and 8 bases respectively, with 19 bases between them. CDR3 amino acids: CASSFYADGETTQYF. The DNA of the CDR3 is TGTGCCAGCAGCTTTTATGCCGACGGTGAAACCACCCAGTACTTC.

The chain links TRBV7-2 to TRBJ2-5; TRBD1 is a possible D gene (5 bases). Between the trimmed V and J ends, which lost 5 bases and 3 bases, there was a span of 16 bases. The CDR3 sequence is 15 residues long. Germline lookup yields CDR1 SGHTA and CDR2 FQGNSA. CDR3 sequence (DNA): TGTGCCAGCAGCCCGAGACAGTTAGGGGAAGAGACCCAGTACTTC. Translating it yields CASSPRQLGEETQYF.

This clonotype was observed a few times. CDR3 bases: TGTGCCAGCAGTTACTCTGGGGCAGGTGGACAAGAGACCCAGTACTTC. This codes for CASSYSGAGGQETQYF. The J gene is TRBJ2-5, the V gene TRBV6-2 or TRBV6-3; D is perhaps TRBD1 (5 bases). The germline V gene has CDR1 MNHEY and CDR2 SVGEGT. Trimming removed 0 bases from V and 2 bases from J, with 13 bases in between. This CDR3 is built from 16 residues.

This clonotype was found many times. The J gene is TRBJ2-7, the V gene TRBV7-8; no firm D call. The V gene lost 5 bases and the J gene lost 1 base, with 21 bases spanning the gap. Looked up from germline, CDR1 is SGHVS and CDR2 is FQNEAQ. The CDR3 consists of 17 residues. The CDR3 here is CASSPRLTGSKSYEQYF. In nucleotides, the CDR3 is TGTGCCAGCAGCCCGAGACTTACCGGGTCCAAATCCTACGAGCAGTACTTC.

The rearrangement links TRBV9 to TRBJ2-1, with 7 bases aligning to TRBD2. The CDR3 covers 16 residues. V dropped 3 bases and J dropped 1; count of bases not matched to a gene: 7. Per the germline V gene, CDR1 is SGDLS and CDR2 is YYNGEE. CDR3 residues: CASSAVSGISYNEQFF. The CDR3 coding sequence is TGTGCCAGCAGCGCAGTGAGCGGGATATCCTACAATGAGCAGTTCTTC.

This clonotype has a count of ten or more. The chain combines TRBV4-2 with TRBJ2-1; the D gene is possibly TRBD1 (5 bases). V lost 2 bases and J 2 bases, leaving 13 bases between the germline ends. Looked up from germline, CDR1 is LGHNA and CDR2 is YNFKEQ. This CDR3 spans 16 amino acids. CDR3 loop: CASSQRTSITYNEQFF. In DNA form, the CDR3 reads TGTGCCAGCAGCCAACGGACATCCATAACCTACAATGAGCAGTTCTTC.

This clonotype was picked up many times. The chain combines TRBV29-1 with TRBJ2-1, with TRBD2 as a possible D gene (6 bases). CDR3 length equals 15 residues. Germline V CDR1 and CDR2: SQVTM, ANQGSEA. Between the trimmed V and J ends, which lost 3 bases and 0 bases, there was a span of 12 bases. CDR3 in amino acids: CSVEKGRSSYNEQFF. As DNA, the CDR3 is TGCAGCGTTGAGAAAGGGAGGAGCTCCTACAATGAGCAGTTCTTC.

There are a few counts of this clonotype. The rearrangement joins TRBV12-3 or TRBV12-4 to TRBJ2-3; 7 positions agree with TRBD2. This CDR3 spans 15 amino acids. Trimming took 7 bases from V and 6 from J; bases not matched to a gene: 13. CDR3 sequence reads: CASTFGASGRDTQYF. DNA of the CDR3: TGTGCCAGCACCTTTGGGGCTAGCGGTAGGGATACGCAGTATTTT.

In its sample, this clonotype was seen many times. The V gene is TRBV6-5, the J gene TRBJ2-1; 10 bases line up with TRBD1. V shed 0 bases and J 8 bases; nucleotides not matched to a gene: 4. The germline CDR1 and CDR2 sequences are MNHEY and SVGAGI. The CDR3 totals 15 residues. The CDR3 loop reads CASSYSTGGGDEQFF. The CDR3 region has the DNA TGTGCCAGCAGTTACTCGACAGGGGGCGGAGATGAGCAGTTCTTC.

This clonotype was seen a handful of times. The chain joins TRBV7-2 to TRBJ2-5; D is ambiguous. CDR3 length: 14 residues. Trimming pared 3 bases from V and 5 bases from J, leaving 13 bases between. The germline gives CDR1 SGHTA, CDR2 FQGNSA. The CDR3 DNA reads TGTGCCAGCAGCTTCGTCTCCAGTGGGGAGACCCAGTACTTC. Amino acids: CASSFVSSGETQYF.

The sample holds a few counts of this clonotype. J is TRBJ1-5 and V is TRBV24-1, with a weak D call TRBD1 (6 bases). Germline V gene lookup returns CDR1 KGHDR and CDR2 SFDVKD. The V gene lost 6 bases and the J gene lost 7 bases, with 15 bases spanning the gap. The CDR3 extends over 14 amino acids. The CDR3 nucleotides read TGTGCCACCAGTCAACAGGGAATAGGACAGCCCCAGCATTTT. Protein: CATSQQGIGQPQHF.

This chain uses TRBV29-1 with TRBJ2-1; 10 bases fit TRBD1. Trimming took 0 bases from V and 4 from J; bases not matched to a gene: 6. Germline V gives CDR1 SQVTM, CDR2 ANQGSEA. The CDR3 contains 16 residues. CDR3 sequence reads: CSVEDYSGQGYNEQFF. The CDR3 DNA reads as TGCAGCGTTGAAGATTATTCGGGACAGGGGTACAATGAGCAGTTCTTC.

This clonotype was counted between two and nine times. The rearrangement uses TRBV7-2 and TRBJ2-2; D is tentatively TRBD1 or TRBD2 (6 bases each). This CDR3 comprises 15 residues. The germline V gene has CDR1 SGHTA and CDR2 FQGNSA. V lost 4 bases and J lost 4, with 13 bases in between. In DNA, the CDR3 is TGTGCCAGCAGCTGGGGGGCTGTGACCACCGGGGAGCTGTTTTTT. Translating gives CASSWGAVTTGELFF.

This clonotype showed up just a few times. V is TRBV20-1 and J is TRBJ2-4; D gene ambiguous. Germline-derived CDR1 and CDR2 are DFQATT and SNEGSKA (reference sequence). The CDR3 has 12 residues. The CDR3 sequence: CSRGIIKNIQYF. CDR3 DNA: TGCAGCCGCGGAATAATCAAAAACATTCAGTACTTC.

The chain is built from TRBV7-9 and TRBJ2-7; D unclear. CDR1 and CDR2 from the germline V gene are SEHNR and FQNEAQ (reference sequence). V lost 10 bases to trimming and J lost 0 bases, with 16 bases between them. This CDR3 is built from 14 residues. The CDR3 DNA sequence: TGTGCCACCCTACATCCCGGACGCTCCTACGAGCAGTACTTC. This translates into CATLHPGRSYEQYF.

This clonotype was observed a handful of times. The J gene is TRBJ1-1, the V gene TRBV7-9, with TRBD1 matching over 7 bases. This CDR3 is built from 13 residues. The V segment lost 7 bases and the J segment 0 bases; nucleotides outside the gene matches: 2. Per germline, CDR1 SEHNR and CDR2 FQNEAQ (reference sequence). In DNA, the CDR3 is TGTGCCAGCAAGGGACAGATGAACACTGAAGCTTTCTTT. It is translated as CASKGQMNTEAFF.

As regards this clonotype: One end of the junction is discordant with germline, which a read error may explain. The chain couples TRBV7-8 to TRBJ2-7; tentatively, D is TRBD1 or TRBD2 (5 bases each). Germline V gene lookup returns CDR1 SGHVS and CDR2 FQNEAQ. The CDR3 has 13 amino acids. The CDR3 sequence is CARSLRDPYEQYF. CDR3 sequence (DNA): TGTGCCCGCAGCTTAAGGGACCCCTACGAGCAGTACTTC.